This T cell receptor (beta chain) was profiled in a study of blood T cell repertoires in COVID-19. Study details: Whether acute or convalescent, the COVID-19 samples came from the United States, Italy and Spain.

CDR1 GTSNPN and CDR2 SVGIG come from the germline V gene (reference sequence). V dropped 7 bases and J dropped 4; count of bases not matched to a gene: 16. The CDR3 length is 16 residues. The data were produced by immunoSEQ multiplex PCR, yet TCRdb's version contains in-frame clones alone and is incomplete. The sample shows approximately 30,000 clones, 90% to 95% of them seen only once. The chain uses TRBV30 and TRBJ1-2; TRBD1 agrees at 9 bases. Specimen: peripheral blood. The TCR sequence derives from a human donor with active COVID-19. The donor label of this sample is uncertain. Here the CDR3 DNA reads TGTGCCTCTAAACCGGCCCCGGGACAGGGTAGCTATGGCTACACCTTC. It is translated as CASKPAPGQGSYGYTF.